These 24 T cell receptor beta chains were sequenced from one sample in a study of blood T cell repertoires in COVID-19. TCRdb keeps only in-frame clones here, not all; method: immunoSEQ multiplex PCR. The profile shows 75,000 to 100,000 clones, around nine tenths of them singletons. Sequencing was performed on peripheral blood. These receptors were collected from an elderly man with acute or convalescent COVID-19.

V usage is TRBV3-1 (or the pseudogene TRBV3-2) and J usage is TRBJ2-1; maybe TRBD2 (5 bases). The CDR3 has 14 residues. The V end lost 1 base, the J end lost 6 bases, and 10 bases lay between the germline ends. The germline V gene has CDR1 LGHDT and CDR2 YNNKEL (reference sequence). As DNA, the CDR3 is TGTGCCAGCAGCCAAGTTATGGGAGCCAATGAGCAGTTCTTC. It encodes CASSQVMGANEQFF.

V and J are TRBV7-2 and TRBJ2-7; a weak D match, TRBD1 (6 bases). V dropped 0 bases and J dropped 0 bases, with 15 bases sitting between them. Germline V gene data show CDR1 as SGHTA and CDR2 as FQGNSA. The CDR3 runs to 17 residues. The CDR3 protein is CASSLAPWTDRSYEQYF. The CDR3 DNA is TGTGCCAGCAGCTTAGCGCCTTGGACAGATCGCTCCTACGAGCAGTACTTC.

The chain joins TRBV11-1 to TRBJ1-1; 7 bases are shared with TRBD1. CDR1 and CDR2 (germline): SGHAT, FQDESV (reference sequence). Trimming cost V 7 bases and J 0 bases; bases outside gene matches: 8. The CDR3 runs to 15 residues. The CDR3 is CASTSSGTVNTEAFF. In DNA form, the CDR3 reads TGTGCCAGCACCTCCTCCGGGACAGTGAACACTGAAGCTTTCTTT.

The rearrangement links TRBV3-1 (or the pseudogene TRBV3-2) to TRBJ2-5; perhaps TRBD2 as D (5 bases). Deletions cut 4 bases from V and 1 base from J, with 13 bases between. CDR3 length: 15 amino acids. CDR1 is LGHDT and CDR2 is YNNKEL in the germline V gene (reference sequence). CDR3 region: CASSRNSAVQETQYF. CDR3 DNA sequence: TGTGCCAGCAGCCGGAATAGCGCAGTCCAAGAGACCCAGTACTTC.

The chain employs TRBV6-4 and TRBJ1-4; D ambiguous. V dropped 2 bases and J dropped 0 bases, with 10 bases sitting between them. The germline V gene has CDR1 MRHNA and CDR2 SNTAGT. The CDR3 length is 16 residues. CDR3 nucleotide sequence: TGTGCCAGCAGTGACCTTAGAGTTGCAACTAATGAAAAACTGTTTTTT. It encodes CASSDLRVATNEKLFF.

V is TRBV30 and J is TRBJ2-5; D possibly corresponds to TRBD1 (6 bases). Looked up from germline, CDR1 is GTSNPN and CDR2 is SVGIG (reference sequence). CDR3 length equals 14 residues. Trimming left V 0 bases short and J 1 base short, with 9 bases between. CDR3 DNA sequence: TGTGCCTGGAGTGTAGGACAGCTCCAAGAGACCCAGTACTTC. Translation: CAWSVGQLQETQYF.

This clone was detected a few times. The chain links TRBV28 to TRBJ1-5; D perhaps matches TRBD1 (5 bases). The germline CDR1 and CDR2 sequences are MDHEN and SYDVKM. The CDR3 sequence is 13 residues long. V was pared by 2 bases and J by 11 bases, with 13 bases between. CDR3 sequence reads: CASSLQGVMTQHF. The CDR3, as DNA: TGTGCCAGCAGTTTACAGGGTGTAATGACCCAGCATTTT.

The CDR3 sequence: CSVAASGQGGETQYF. As DNA, the CDR3 is TGCAGCGTTGCCGCGTCGGGACAGGGAGGGGAGACCCAGTACTTC. This chain uses TRBV29-1 with TRBJ2-5; 9 positions agree with TRBD1. Germline V gene lookup returns CDR1 SQVTM and CDR2 ANQGSEA. CDR3 size: 15 residues. V gave up 4 bases and J gave up 5 bases; unmatched junction bases: 11.

The rearrangement joins TRBV7-8 to TRBJ2-1; 10 bases agree with TRBD2. In germline, CDR1 is SGHVS, CDR2 FQNEAQ. Trimming took 5 bases from V and 7 from J; bases not matched to a gene: 11. The CDR3 spans 16 residues. DNA for the CDR3: TGTGCCAGCAGCGTACCTAGCGGGAGCTTCGGGAATGAGCAGTTCTTC. It is translated as CASSVPSGSFGNEQFF.

The J gene is TRBJ2-3, the V gene TRBV19; TRBD2 aligns across 14 bases. This CDR3 is 18 amino acids long. Germline V lookup: CDR1 LNHDA, CDR2 SQIVND (reference sequence). Trimming at V came to 9 bases and at J to 0 bases, leaving 11 bases not matched to a gene. This chain's CDR3 is CARVWGLAGVTSTDTQYF. In DNA, the CDR3 is TGTGCCAGGGTGTGGGGACTAGCGGGAGTTACCAGCACAGATACGCAGTATTTT.

This chain uses TRBV5-1 with TRBJ2-1; 13 nucleotides match TRBD2. CDR1 and CDR2 (germline): SGHRS, YFSETQ. There are 16 residues in the CDR3. V shed 4 bases and J 4 bases; nucleotides not matched to a gene: 5. The CDR3 bases are TGCGCCAGCAGCCTGATGACTAGCGGGGGGTACAATGAGCAGTTCTTC. The encoded protein is CASSLMTSGGYNEQFF.

As concerns this clone: The same CDR3 arises from other DNA sequences in this sample as well. The genes are TRBV7-3 and TRBJ1-2; TRBD1 matches 8 bases. The trim removed 5 bases at V and 4 bases at J, leaving 3 bases unmatched. This CDR3 is built from 13 residues. Germline V gene sequence: CDR1 SGHTA, CDR2 FQGTGA. CDR3 loop: CASSPGTGYGYTF. The CDR3 bases are TGTGCCAGCAGCCCCGGGACAGGCTATGGCTACACCTTC.

The chain combines TRBV2 with TRBJ2-1; 8 bases are a match to TRBD2. Germline CDR1 is SNHLY and CDR2 is FYNNEI. Losses at the gene ends were 6 bases for V and 2 bases for J; bases not matched to a gene: 9. The CDR3 runs to 16 residues. This chain's CDR3 is CASRLQAGVPYNEQFF. CDR3 coding DNA: TGTGCCAGCAGGCTCCAAGCGGGAGTCCCCTACAATGAGCAGTTCTTC.

As to this clone: Other DNA sequences in this specimen translate into the identical CDR3. The chain employs TRBV19 and TRBJ2-5, with 9 nucleotides matching TRBD1. CDR3 size: 13 residues. Germline CDR1 LNHDA, CDR2 SQIVND (reference sequence). J gave up 2 bases and V 9 bases, and 4 bases lay outside the gene matches. The CDR3 protein is CASRDRGQETQYF. The CDR3 DNA is TGTGCCAGCCGCGACAGGGGGCAAGAGACCCAGTACTTC.

The chain couples TRBV5-1 to TRBJ2-5; TRBD1 matches at 8 bases. Looked up from germline, CDR1 is SGHRS and CDR2 is YFSETQ. CDR3 length: 16 residues. The junction had 9 bases not matched to a gene; V was cut back by 1 base and J by 4 bases. The CDR3 nucleotides are TGCGCCAGCAGCTTGACCTTGGACAGGGCTGCAGAGACCCAGTACTTC. Its protein product is CASSLTLDRAAETQYF.

V and J are TRBV5-1 and TRBJ2-5; TRBD2 aligns across 11 bases. V gave up 6 bases and J gave up 0 bases; unmatched junction bases: 4. The CDR3 contains 15 residues. In germline, CDR1 is SGHRS, CDR2 YFSETQ. CDR3 region: CASIPSGGYQETQYF. DNA of the CDR3: TGCGCCAGCATCCCTAGCGGGGGGTACCAAGAGACCCAGTACTTC.

The V gene is TRBV7-3, the J gene TRBJ2-5; D may be TRBD2 (6 bases). CDR3 size: 16 residues. V lost 8 bases and J lost 2, with 21 bases in between. Germline V gene lookup returns CDR1 SGHTA and CDR2 FQGTGA. This CDR3 reads CASLCGDDPYQETQYF. The CDR3 nucleotides are TGTGCCAGCTTATGCGGGGACGACCCTTATCAAGAGACCCAGTACTTC. Supplemented by reference TRBV7-3 and TRBJ2-5, the full variable domain reads GAGVSQTPSNKVTEKGKYVELRCDPISGHTALYWYRQSLGQGPEFLIYFQGTGAADDSGLPNDRFFAVRPEGSVSTLKIQRTERGDSAVYLCASLCGDDPYQETQYFGPGTRLLVL.

This rearrangement joins TRBV2 to TRBJ1-1; D may be TRBD1 (6 bases). The CDR3 runs to 15 residues. Deletions cut 7 bases from V and 4 bases from J, with 19 bases between. Looked up from germline, CDR1 is SNHLY and CDR2 is FYNNEI. The CDR3 reads CASIQDRGSFTEAFF. In DNA form, the CDR3 reads TGTGCCAGCATCCAGGATAGGGGGTCCTTCACTGAAGCTTTCTTT.

The V call is TRBV15, the J call TRBJ1-1; D is ambiguous. The germline V and J ends were trimmed by 1 base and 0 bases, with 18 bases remaining between them. Germline V CDR1 and CDR2: LNHNV, YYDKDF (reference sequence). This CDR3 has 18 amino acids. CDR3 loop: CATSRVGFLGRLNTEAFF. CDR3 nucleotides: TGTGCCACCAGCAGAGTAGGTTTTCTGGGCAGGCTGAACACTGAAGCTTTCTTT.

The gene calls are TRBV2 and TRBJ2-2; TRBD1 might be the D (5 bases). The CDR3 length is 15 residues. V was clipped by 4 bases and J by 6 bases, with 15 bases between them. Germline CDR1 is SNHLY and CDR2 is FYNNEI. Here the CDR3 reads CASSVNLGEPGELFF. CDR3 sequence (DNA): TGTGCCAGCAGTGTAAATCTAGGGGAACCCGGGGAGCTGTTTTTT.

The chain uses TRBV6-5 and TRBJ1-4, with a weak D call TRBD1 (5 bases). V dropped 8 bases and J dropped 5 bases, with 9 bases sitting between them. CDR3 length equals 12 residues. Germline lookup yields CDR1 MNHEY and CDR2 SVGAGI. The CDR3, as DNA: TGTGCCAGCGCGGGGCGCAATGAAAAACTGTTTTTT. Protein: CASAGRNEKLFF.

The chain recombines TRBV3-1 (or the pseudogene TRBV3-2) with TRBJ2-1; tentative D call: TRBD1 (6 bases). The germline V gene has CDR1 LGHDT and CDR2 YNNKEL (reference sequence). V gave up 6 bases and J gave up 8 bases, with 14 bases separating them. This CDR3 spans 13 amino acids. Here the CDR3 reads CASREQGTYEQFF. CDR3 nucleotide sequence: TGTGCCAGCAGAGAGCAGGGGACCTATGAGCAGTTCTTC.

This CDR3 is CASSPQGVATGELFF. Written as DNA, the CDR3 is TGTGCCAGCAGTCCTCAAGGAGTGGCAACCGGGGAGCTGTTTTTT. The J gene is TRBJ2-2, the V gene TRBV9; no reliable D call. Deletions cut 5 bases from V and 5 bases from J, with 16 bases between. CDR1 and CDR2 from the germline V gene are SGDLS and YYNGEE. The CDR3 is 15 amino acids.

V and J are TRBV23-1 and TRBJ1-5, with a tentative D call TRBD1 (5 bases). Being an ORF, TRBV23-1 has a function that is uncertain. V shed 6 bases and J shed 5 bases, with 17 bases lying between them. There are 15 residues in the CDR3. CDR3 bases: TGCGCCAGCAGCCCCAGCGGGACCCCTTATCAGCCCCAGCATTTT. It translates to CASSPSGTPYQPQHF.